This record looks at one T cell receptor (beta chain) sequence and its context. The antigen is not known. This CDR3 comprises 14 residues. Germline CDR1 reads SGHTA; CDR2 reads FQGNSA. Between the trimmed V and J ends, which lost 2 bases and 6 bases, there was a span of 11 bases. Assay: immunoSEQ multiplex PCR; the TCRdb copy retains only in-frame clones and omits some. Here the sample spans 550,000 to 800,000 clones, roughly 70% being singletons. This sample is part of a study of shared clonotypes between healthy human individuals. General observations from the study: Deeper or shallower sequencing was expected to change how clonotypes are shared among donors. In this cohort, only blood was sampled, and tissue repertoires likely differ.

The sample consisted of memory CD4+ T cells sorted from blood. Indicated subset: CD45RA-negative fraction. This sequence joins TRBV7-2 and TRBJ2-1; D is uncertain. This sequence was found in a woman in her twenties or thirties in good health. The CDR3 DNA sequence: TGTGCCAGCAGCTTAAGTTCCACAACCAATGAGCAGTTCTTC. The encoded protein is CASSLSSTTNEQFF.